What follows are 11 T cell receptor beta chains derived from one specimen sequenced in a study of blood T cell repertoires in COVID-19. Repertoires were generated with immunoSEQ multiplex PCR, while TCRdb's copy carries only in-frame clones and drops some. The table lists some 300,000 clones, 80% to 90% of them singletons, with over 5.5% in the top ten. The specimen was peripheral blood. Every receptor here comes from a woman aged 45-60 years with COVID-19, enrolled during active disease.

CDR3: CASSSQGVKWDGYTF. The CDR3 bases are TGCGCCAGCAGCTCACAGGGGGTCAAGTGGGATGGCTACACCTTC. The V gene is TRBV5-1, the J gene TRBJ1-2, with 8 bases fitting TRBD1. The CDR3 spans 15 residues. The V gene's germline CDR1 is SGHRS and CDR2 YFSETQ. The trim removed 3 bases at V and 6 bases at J, leaving 10 bases unmatched.

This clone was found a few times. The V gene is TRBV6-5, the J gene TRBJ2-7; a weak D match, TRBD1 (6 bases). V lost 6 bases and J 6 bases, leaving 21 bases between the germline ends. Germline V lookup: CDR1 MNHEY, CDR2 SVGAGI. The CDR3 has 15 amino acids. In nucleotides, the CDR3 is TGTGCCAGCAGATTTTACCGGGACACCGTTCGCGAGCAGTACTTC. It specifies CASRFYRDTVREQYF.

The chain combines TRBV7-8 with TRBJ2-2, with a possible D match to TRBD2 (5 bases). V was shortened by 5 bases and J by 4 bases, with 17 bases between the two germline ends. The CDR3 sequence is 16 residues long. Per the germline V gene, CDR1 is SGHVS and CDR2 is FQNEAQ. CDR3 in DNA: TGTGCCAGCAGCCCGCGCGGGCGGACCTCCACCGGGGAGCTGTTTTTT. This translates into CASSPRGRTSTGELFF.

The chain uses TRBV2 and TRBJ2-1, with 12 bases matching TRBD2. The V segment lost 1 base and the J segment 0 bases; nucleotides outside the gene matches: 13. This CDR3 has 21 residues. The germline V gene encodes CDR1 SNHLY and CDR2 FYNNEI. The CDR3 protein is CASSEEGLLAGGTSSYNEQFF. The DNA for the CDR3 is TGTGCCAGCAGTGAAGAGGGGTTACTAGCGGGAGGCACCAGCTCCTACAATGAGCAGTTCTTC.

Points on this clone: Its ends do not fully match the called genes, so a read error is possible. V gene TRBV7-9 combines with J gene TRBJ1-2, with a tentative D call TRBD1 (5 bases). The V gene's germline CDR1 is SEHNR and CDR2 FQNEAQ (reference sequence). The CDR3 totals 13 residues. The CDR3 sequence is CASSLLYSTEPHF. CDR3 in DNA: TGTGCCAGCAGCTTATTGTATTCGACAGAACCCCATTTC.

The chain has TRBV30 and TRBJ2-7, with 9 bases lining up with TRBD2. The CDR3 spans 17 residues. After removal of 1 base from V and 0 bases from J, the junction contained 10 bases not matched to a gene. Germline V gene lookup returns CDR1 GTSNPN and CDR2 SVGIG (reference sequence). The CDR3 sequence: CAWSGRLTSGFSYEQYF. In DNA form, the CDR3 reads TGTGCCTGGAGTGGCAGACTAACTAGCGGGTTCTCCTACGAGCAGTACTTC.

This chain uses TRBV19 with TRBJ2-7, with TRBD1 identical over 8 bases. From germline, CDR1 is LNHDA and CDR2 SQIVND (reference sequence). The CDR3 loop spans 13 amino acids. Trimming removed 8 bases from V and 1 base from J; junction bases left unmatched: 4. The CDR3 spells CASGTGGSYEQYF. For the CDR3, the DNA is TGTGCCAGTGGAACAGGGGGTTCCTACGAGCAGTACTTC.

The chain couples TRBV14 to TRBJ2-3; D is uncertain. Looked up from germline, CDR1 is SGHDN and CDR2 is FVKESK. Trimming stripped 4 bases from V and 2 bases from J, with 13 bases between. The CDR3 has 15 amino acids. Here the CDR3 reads CASSPSRVNTDTQYF. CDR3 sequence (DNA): TGTGCCAGCAGCCCCTCTCGTGTAAACACAGATACGCAGTATTTT.

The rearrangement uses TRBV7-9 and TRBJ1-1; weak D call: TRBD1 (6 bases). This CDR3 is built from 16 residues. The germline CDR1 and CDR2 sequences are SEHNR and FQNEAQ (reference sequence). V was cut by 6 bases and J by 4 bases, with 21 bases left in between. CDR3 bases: TGTGCCAGCAGTAGTAACGCGTTAGGGGGTGGCACTGAAGCTTTCTTT. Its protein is CASSSNALGGGTEAFF.

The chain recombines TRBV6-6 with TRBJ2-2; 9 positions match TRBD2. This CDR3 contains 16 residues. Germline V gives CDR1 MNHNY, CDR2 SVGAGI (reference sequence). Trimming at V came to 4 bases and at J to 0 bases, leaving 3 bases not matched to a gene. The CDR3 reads CASSLASGTNTGELFF. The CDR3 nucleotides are TGTGCCAGCAGTTTAGCTAGCGGGACGAACACCGGGGAGCTGTTTTTT.

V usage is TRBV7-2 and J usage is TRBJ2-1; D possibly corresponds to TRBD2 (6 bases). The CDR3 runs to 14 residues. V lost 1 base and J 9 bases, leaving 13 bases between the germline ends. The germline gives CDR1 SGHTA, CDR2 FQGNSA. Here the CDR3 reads CASSLEVRAGEQFF. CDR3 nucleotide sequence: TGTGCCAGCAGCTTAGAGGTGAGAGCGGGTGAGCAGTTCTTC.